This TCR beta chain was recovered during a study of blood T cell repertoires in COVID-19 (dated by TCRdb to the early 2020s). Regarding the complete study: Samples covering the acute and convalescent phases of COVID-19 were provided by collaborators in the United States, Italy and Spain. The material from the prospective study consisted of cDNA or gDNA derived from T cells, B-cell-depleted T cells, or PBMCs. The dataset comprised deeply sampled blood TCRbeta repertoires from subjects exposed to, actively infected with, or recovered from COVID-19. A freely available public database, intended as a resource for researchers studying the immune response to SARS-CoV-2, is where the repertoires were released. The samples were drawn from the first 160 participants of the ongoing ImmuneRACE study and from some 1,300 subjects provided by 6 global collaborators. Sample metadata almost always included a de-identified subject ID, COVID-19 status, age in years and sex. HLA class I and class II types, where available, came from metadata supplied by the sample provider rather than from assay-based typing.

With regard to this clone: This receptor's antigen is unknown. Nothing much larger sits one base from this clone, and base qualities are not available.

Per the germline V gene, MNHNS is the CDR1 and SASEGT is the CDR2. Its CDR3 holds 16 amino acids, cysteine through phenylalanine. The retained sequence is limited to the CDR3, 48 bases, with the frame set at the first base. V and J are truncated by 1 base and 0 bases respectively, leaving an intervening sequence of 10 bases. TCRbeta CDR3 regions were amplified from genomic DNA using the immunoSEQ Assay, a bias-controlled multiplex PCR. The authors' pipeline ran thus. The number of nucleated cells in each sample was estimated by amplification of reference gene primers within the assay. To quantify the absolute abundance of each unique TCRbeta CDR3 rearrangement, sequence reads were collapsed and filtered. Productive Simpson clonality was computed per sample as the square root of Simpson's diversity index over productive rearrangements. TCRdb's version of the immuneACCESS table is confined to in-frame rearrangements and falls short of the full clone set. An unresolved V gene accounts for under half of the shortfall where checked; the remainder is of unknown origin. V and J calls and clone size are given by that table; D and trimming were obtained from the DNA. Counted in this sample were under 350,000 clones; about 89% of them appeared once. The ten largest account for over 2% of the sample.

Participants in the prospective study were aged 18 to 89 years, lived in about two dozen United States geographic areas, and enrolled through a virtual design. In the prospective study, cohorts were assigned on the basis of participant-reported clinical history obtained from a screening survey and a study questionnaire. Recovered participants in ImmuneRACE Cohort 3 were defined by two consecutive negative NP/OP PCR tests, clearance by a healthcare professional, or resolution of symptoms. Each participant in the prospective study had whole blood, serum and a nasopharyngeal or oropharyngeal swab collected by mobile phlebotomists. Additional blood draws and questionnaires over an approximately 2-month period could optionally be provided by prospective study participants. Before DNA extraction, blood samples from the prospective study were shipped at room temperature or frozen. What the authors observed across the whole study: The amount of clinical and demographic metadata varied by source and participant and was provided uncurated.

The sample consisted of PBMCs or T cells enriched from blood (not recorded which). The sequence came from a woman between 18 and 30 years old who had recovered from COVID-19. This chain is built from TRBV6-1 and TRBJ1-5, with the D segment identity uncertain. In nucleotides, the sequence is TGTGCCAGCAGTGAAGTTGGAGGGTTTAGCAATCAGCCCCAGCATTTT. It is translated as CASSEVGGFSNQPQHF.